These 13 T cell receptor beta chains came from one sample sequenced in a study of cytomegalovirus exposure and HLA in healthy donors. PCR employed 60 Vbeta and 13 Jbeta primers. Measured with immunoSEQ multiplex PCR; TCRdb has only the in-frame clones, and not every one. The data show 150,000 or so clones, 65% to 85% seen once. The sequenced sample consisted of PBMCs. All receptors come from a man aged 25-40 years in good health and CMV-seronegative.

V is TRBV5-1 and J is TRBJ2-3; 9 positions agree with TRBD1. CDR3 size: 15 residues. V lost 9 bases and J lost 7; bases outside the gene matches: 15. Looked up from germline, CDR1 is SGHRS and CDR2 is YFSETQ. Here the CDR3 reads CATTLRDRDINTQYF. DNA for the CDR3: TGCGCCACCACACTCCGGGACAGGGACATCAATACGCAGTATTTT.

In its sample, this clone was seen a few times. The junction departs from germline at one end; a sequencing error may be responsible. The chain links TRBV30 to TRBJ2-6, with D possibly TRBD1 on 6 matching bases. The CDR3 has 17 residues. The germline V gene encodes CDR1 GTSNPN and CDR2 SVGIG (reference sequence). The CDR3 region is CAWSFGQSLSGANGLTF. Written as DNA, the CDR3 is TGTGCCTGGAGTTTCGGACAGTCCCTCTCTGGGGCCAACGGCCTGACTTTC.

This rearrangement joins TRBV7-9 to TRBJ1-3, with a tentative D call TRBD1 (6 bases). The germline V gene has CDR1 SEHNR and CDR2 FQNEAQ (reference sequence). Trimming cost V 1 base and J 4 bases, with 8 bases left between them. The CDR3 runs 14 residues. The CDR3 is CASSLEDSGNTIYF. The CDR3 DNA sequence: TGTGCCAGCAGCTTAGAGGACAGCGGAAACACCATATATTTT.

The chain is built from TRBV7-3 and TRBJ1-6; possible D gene TRBD1, 6 bases. The CDR3 is 15 residues long. CDR1 SGHTA and CDR2 FQGTGA come from the germline V gene. V shed 2 bases and J shed 4 bases, with 9 bases lying between them. In nucleotides, the CDR3 is TGTGCCAGCAGCTTAGGTACAGGGTATAATTCACCCCTCCACTTT. It specifies CASSLGTGYNSPLHF.

This chain uses TRBV7-9 with TRBJ1-1; D gene ambiguous. Trimming cost V 5 bases and J 5 bases, with 18 bases left between them. The length of the CDR3 is 15 residues. Germline V gene lookup returns CDR1 SEHNR and CDR2 FQNEAQ (reference sequence). The CDR3 region has the DNA TGTGCCAGCAGCACTAGGGCCCAAGGAGGGACTGAAGCTTTCTTT. Its translation is CASSTRAQGGTEAFF. The full variable domain, completed using reference TRBV7-9 and TRBJ1-1, is DTGVSQNPRHKITKRGQNVTFRCDPISEHNRLYWYRQTLGQGPEFLTYFQNEAQLEKSRLLSDRFSAERPKGSFSTLEIQRTEQGDSAMYLCASSTRAQGGTEAFFGQGTRLTVV.

The CDR3 reads CASSIDRNYGYTF. As DNA, the CDR3 is TGTGCCAGTAGTATAGACAGGAACTATGGCTACACCTTC. This chain uses TRBV19 with TRBJ1-2; D uncertain. V was clipped by 0 bases and J by 2 bases, with 4 bases between them. Per germline, CDR1 LNHDA and CDR2 SQIVND (reference sequence). The CDR3 loop spans 13 amino acids.

This rearrangement joins TRBV6-6 to TRBJ2-1; TRBD2 agrees at 9 bases. The J segment lost 8 bases and the V segment lost 5 bases, leaving 1 base of the junction unmatched. CDR1 MNHNY and CDR2 SVGAGI come from the germline V gene (reference sequence). The CDR3 has 12 amino acids. Here the CDR3 DNA reads TGTGCCAGCAGTCGACTAGCGGATGAGCAGTTCTTC. It is translated as CASSRLADEQFF.

The rearrangement uses TRBV6-6 and TRBJ2-7, with 9 bases identical to TRBD2. CDR1 MNHNY and CDR2 SVGAGI come from the germline V gene (reference sequence). The CDR3 is 14 residues long. With 7 bases clipped from V and 6 bases from J, the junction kept 10 bases outside the gene matches. The chain's CDR3 is CASIRLAGTGEQYF. CDR3 nucleotide sequence: TGTGCCAGCATACGGCTAGCGGGAACTGGCGAGCAGTACTTC.

The gene calls are TRBV5-4 and TRBJ2-7; 12 bases fit TRBD1. The length of the CDR3 is 15 residues. V was pared by 5 bases and J by 2 bases, with 5 bases of the junction left unmatched. Per the germline V gene, CDR1 is SGHNT and CDR2 is YYREEE (reference sequence). CDR3 DNA sequence: TGTGCCAGCAGAGGCGGGACAGGGGGCCCCTACGAGCAGTACTTC. Residues: CASRGGTGGPYEQYF.

Turning to this clone: Germline and junction disagree at one end, which may indicate a read error. The chain recombines TRBV19 with TRBJ2-6; D may be TRBD1 (5 bases). Germline V CDR1 and CDR2: LNHDA, SQIVND (reference sequence). The CDR3 consists of 15 residues. CDR3 DNA: TGTGCCACCAAACCTGTGGGCTCTGGGGCCAACGGCCTGACTTTC. Encoded protein: CATKPVGSGANGLTF.

CDR3 nucleotide sequence: TGTGCCAGCAGCTTAAGACAGGGGGCAAGTGAGCAGTTCTTC. This encodes CASSLRQGASEQFF. The chain joins TRBV7-3 to TRBJ2-1; 10 bases align to TRBD1. CDR3 length: 14 amino acids. V shed 1 base, J shed 9 bases, and the junction held 3 bases outside the gene matches. Germline values: CDR1 SGHTA, CDR2 FQGTGA.

The chain uses TRBV28 and TRBJ2-5; possibly TRBD1 for D (5 bases). Matching the DNA end better, TRBJ2-7 makes the J call doubtful. Germline V gives CDR1 MDHEN, CDR2 SYDVKM. CDR3 length: 12 residues. The CDR3: CASSDRPYEQYF. In nucleotides, the CDR3 is TGTGCCAGCAGTGACAGACCCTACGAGCAGTACTTC.

V usage is TRBV9 and J usage is TRBJ2-1; 11 nucleotides agree with TRBD2. Germline V gives CDR1 SGDLS, CDR2 YYNGEE. The J segment lost 7 bases and the V segment lost 0 bases, leaving 6 bases of the junction unmatched. CDR3 length: 16 amino acids. This chain's CDR3 is CASSVDSGRARNEQFF. The CDR3 DNA reads TGTGCCAGCAGCGTAGATAGCGGGAGGGCCCGAAATGAGCAGTTCTTC.